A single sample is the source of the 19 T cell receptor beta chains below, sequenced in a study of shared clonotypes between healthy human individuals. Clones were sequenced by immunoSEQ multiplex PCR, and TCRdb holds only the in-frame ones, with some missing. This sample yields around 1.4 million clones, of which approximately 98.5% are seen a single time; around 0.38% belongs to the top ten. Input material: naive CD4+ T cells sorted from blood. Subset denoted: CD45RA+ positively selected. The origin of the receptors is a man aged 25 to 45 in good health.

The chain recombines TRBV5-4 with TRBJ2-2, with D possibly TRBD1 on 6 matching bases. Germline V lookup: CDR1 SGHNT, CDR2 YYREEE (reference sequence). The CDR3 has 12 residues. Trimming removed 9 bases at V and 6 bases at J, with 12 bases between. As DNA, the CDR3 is TGTGCCACGAGCCCAGGGGCCGGGGAGCTGTTTTTT. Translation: CATSPGAGELFF.

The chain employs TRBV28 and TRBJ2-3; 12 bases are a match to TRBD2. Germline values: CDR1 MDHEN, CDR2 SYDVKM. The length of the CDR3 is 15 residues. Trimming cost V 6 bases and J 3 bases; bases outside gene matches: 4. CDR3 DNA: TGTGCCAGCAGCCGTCTAGCGGGAGGGACAGATACGCAGTATTTT. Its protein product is CASSRLAGGTDTQYF.

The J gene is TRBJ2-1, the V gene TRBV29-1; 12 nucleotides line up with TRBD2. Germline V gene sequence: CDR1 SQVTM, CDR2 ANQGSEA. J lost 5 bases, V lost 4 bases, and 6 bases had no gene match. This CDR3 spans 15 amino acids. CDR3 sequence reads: CSVVASGRAHNEQFF. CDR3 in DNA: TGCAGCGTTGTGGCTAGCGGGAGGGCCCACAATGAGCAGTTCTTC.

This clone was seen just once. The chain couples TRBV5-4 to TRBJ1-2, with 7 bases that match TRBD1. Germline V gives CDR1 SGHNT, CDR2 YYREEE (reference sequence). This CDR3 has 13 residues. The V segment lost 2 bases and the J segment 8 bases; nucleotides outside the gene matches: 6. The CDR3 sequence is CASSLGTVGGYTF. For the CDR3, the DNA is TGTGCCAGCAGCTTAGGGACAGTAGGAGGCTACACCTTC.

The CDR3: CASSESWGNQPQHF. The CDR3 DNA reads as TGTGCCAGCAGTGAAAGTTGGGGGAATCAGCCCCAGCATTTT. The J gene is TRBJ1-5, the V gene TRBV2; perhaps TRBD1 as D (5 bases). V was trimmed by 2 bases and J by 4 bases, leaving 9 bases between them. Looked up from germline, CDR1 is SNHLY and CDR2 is FYNNEI. CDR3 size: 14 residues.

CDR3 DNA: TGCGCCAGCAGCTTTGGGGACAGGGTTCGGAATGAGCAGTTCTTC. Protein product: CASSFGDRVRNEQFF. The chain recombines TRBV5-1 with TRBJ2-1; 9 bases align to TRBD1. Germline-derived CDR1 and CDR2 are SGHRS and YFSETQ. The ends lost 2 bases at V and 7 bases at J; junction bases unmatched: 7. The CDR3 totals 15 residues.

The CDR3 loop reads CASSLLGGGYTF. The CDR3 bases are TGTGCCAGCAGTTTATTGGGGGGCGGCTACACCTTC. The rearrangement joins TRBV28 to TRBJ1-2; maybe TRBD1 (6 bases). V dropped 1 base and J dropped 8 bases, with 8 bases sitting between them. Germline V gene sequence: CDR1 MDHEN, CDR2 SYDVKM. The CDR3 is 12 residues long.

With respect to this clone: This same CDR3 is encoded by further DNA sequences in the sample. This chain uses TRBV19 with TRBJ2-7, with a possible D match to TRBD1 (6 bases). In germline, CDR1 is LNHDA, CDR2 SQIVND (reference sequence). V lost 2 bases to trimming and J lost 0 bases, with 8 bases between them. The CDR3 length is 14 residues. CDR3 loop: CASSINRDSYEQYF. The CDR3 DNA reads TGTGCCAGTAGTATAAACAGGGACTCCTACGAGCAGTACTTC.

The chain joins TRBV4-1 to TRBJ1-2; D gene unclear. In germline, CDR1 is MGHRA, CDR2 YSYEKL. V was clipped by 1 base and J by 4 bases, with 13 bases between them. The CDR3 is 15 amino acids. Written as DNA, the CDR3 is TGCGCCAGCAGCCAAGTTCCCATCGAAGGCTATGGCTACACCTTC. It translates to CASSQVPIEGYGYTF.

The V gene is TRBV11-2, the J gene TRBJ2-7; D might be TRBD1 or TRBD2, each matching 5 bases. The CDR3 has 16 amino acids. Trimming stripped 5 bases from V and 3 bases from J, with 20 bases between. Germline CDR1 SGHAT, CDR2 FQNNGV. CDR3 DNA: TGTGCCAGCAGCGAAGGAGCTTGGGGGAGTAGCTACGAGCAGTACTTC. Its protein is CASSEGAWGSSYEQYF.

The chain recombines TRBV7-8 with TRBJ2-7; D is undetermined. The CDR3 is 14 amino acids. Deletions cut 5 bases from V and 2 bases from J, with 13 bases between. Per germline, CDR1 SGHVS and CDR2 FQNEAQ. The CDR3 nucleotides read TGTGCCAGCAGCCGCGCTGGACGGGCCTACGAGCAGTACTTC. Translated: CASSRAGRAYEQYF.

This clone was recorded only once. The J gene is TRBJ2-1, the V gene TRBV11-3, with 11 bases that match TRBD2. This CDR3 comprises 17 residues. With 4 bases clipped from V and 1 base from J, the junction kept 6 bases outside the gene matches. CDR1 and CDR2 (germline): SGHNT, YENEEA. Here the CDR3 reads CASSSFTSGSSYNEQFF. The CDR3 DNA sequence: TGTGCCAGCAGCTCTTTCACTAGCGGGAGTTCCTACAATGAGCAGTTCTTC.

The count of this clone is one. The CDR3 coding sequence is TGTGCCAGCAGCTTAAACCAGGTGAATGAAAAACTGTTTTTT. Translating it yields CASSLNQVNEKLFF. This chain connects TRBV7-9 to TRBJ1-4, with no clear D. The CDR3 totals 14 residues. The germline gives CDR1 SEHNR, CDR2 FQNEAQ (reference sequence). V dropped 2 bases and J dropped 5 bases, with 9 bases sitting between them. The whole variable domain, remainder taken from reference TRBV7-9 and TRBJ1-4, is DTGVSQNPRHKITKRGQNVTFRCDPISEHNRLYWYRQTLGQGPEFLTYFQNEAQLEKSRLLSDRFSAERPKGSFSTLEIQRTEQGDSAMYLCASSLNQVNEKLFFGSGTQLSVL.

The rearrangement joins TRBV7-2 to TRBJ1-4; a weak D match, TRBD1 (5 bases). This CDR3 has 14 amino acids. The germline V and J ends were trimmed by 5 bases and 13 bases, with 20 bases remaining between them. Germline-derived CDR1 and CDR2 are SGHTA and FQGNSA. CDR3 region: CASSRTGPREVLFF. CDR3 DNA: TGTGCCAGCAGCCGTACGGGGCCCCGAGAAGTACTGTTTTTT.

CDR3 region: CASRGLAGRNEQFF. In DNA form, the CDR3 reads TGTGCCAGCAGAGGACTAGCGGGGCGAAATGAGCAGTTCTTC. The V gene is TRBV2, the J gene TRBJ2-1, with 12 bases matching TRBD2. V dropped 6 bases and J dropped 7; count of bases not matched to a gene: 4. This CDR3 is built from 14 residues. The V gene's germline CDR1 is SNHLY and CDR2 FYNNEI.

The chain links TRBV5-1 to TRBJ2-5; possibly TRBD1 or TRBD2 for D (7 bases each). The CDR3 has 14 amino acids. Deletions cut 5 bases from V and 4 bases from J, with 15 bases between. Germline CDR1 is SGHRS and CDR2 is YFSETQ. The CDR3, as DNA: TGCGCCAGCAGACTGACAGGGAGGGGAGAGACCCAGTACTTC. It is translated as CASRLTGRGETQYF.

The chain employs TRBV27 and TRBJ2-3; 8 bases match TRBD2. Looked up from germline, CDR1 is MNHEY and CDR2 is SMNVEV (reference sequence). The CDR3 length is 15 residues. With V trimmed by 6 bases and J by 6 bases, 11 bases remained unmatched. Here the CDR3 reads CASRSGTRNLDTQYF. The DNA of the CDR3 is TGTGCCAGCAGATCCGGGACTAGAAACCTCGATACGCAGTATTTT.

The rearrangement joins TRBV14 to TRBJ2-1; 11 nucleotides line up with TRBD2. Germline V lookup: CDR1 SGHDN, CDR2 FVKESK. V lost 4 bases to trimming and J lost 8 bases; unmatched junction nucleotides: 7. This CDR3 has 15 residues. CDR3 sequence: CASSRRLAGIDEQFF. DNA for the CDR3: TGTGCCAGCAGCCGCAGACTAGCGGGAATAGATGAGCAGTTCTTC. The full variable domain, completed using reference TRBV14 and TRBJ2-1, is EAGVTQFPSHSVIEKGQTVTLRCDPISGHDNLYWYRRVMGKEIKFLLHFVKESKQDESGMPNNRFLAERTGGTYSTLKVQPAELEDSGVYFCASSRRLAGIDEQFFGPGTRLTVL.

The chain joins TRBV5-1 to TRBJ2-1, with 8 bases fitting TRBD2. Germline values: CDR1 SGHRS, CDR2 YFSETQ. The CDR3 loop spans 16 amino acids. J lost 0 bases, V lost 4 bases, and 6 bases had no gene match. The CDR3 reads CASSRLALSSYNEQFF. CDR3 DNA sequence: TGCGCCAGCAGCCGACTAGCGCTCAGCTCCTACAATGAGCAGTTCTTC.